Sequencing of this T cell receptor (beta chain) was carried out in a study of control samples from healthy donors and cancer patients. The V end lost 4 bases, the J end lost 2 bases, and 19 bases lay between the germline ends. The CDR3 runs 17 residues. Assay used: immunoSEQ multiplex PCR; TCRdb lists only in-frame clones, some missing. The sample consists of 70,000 to 90,000 clones, approximately 94% of them appearing once. Sequencing was done on a sample of blood. This chain links TRBV5-3 with TRBJ1-3, with D perhaps matching TRBD1 (6 bases). TRBV5-3 is classed as an ORF, of uncertain function. The clonotype comes from a woman in her late teens or twenties in good health. CDR3 loop: CARSPHREIVTGNTIYF. CDR3 DNA sequence: TGTGCCAGAAGCCCGCACAGGGAAATTGTTACTGGAAACACCATATATTTT.